The clone carrying this TCR beta chain was observed a few times. As yet, its antigen is unknown. The time point was: persistent/refractory GD, antithyroid drugs over 5 years with positive TRAb. PBMC-extracted RNA yielded the TCR library. The patients were drawn from one endocrinology department in Xi'an, China. This entry comes from a study of regulatory T cells in long-lasting Graves disease. Broader study findings: Graves' patients with persistent disease showed TCR diversity lower than patients newly diagnosed. Persistent patients shared more public clonotypes (roughly 2,800) than new patients (approximately 970).

Trimming took off 5 bases at V and 1 base at J, with 12 bases between the two ends. Germline V gene data show CDR1 as SGHAT and CDR2 as FQNNGV. The CDR3 is 15 amino acids. For TCR beta, libraries came from iRepertoire HTBI primers and Arm-PCR of CDR3 regions. The authors' processing: The study identified 50 to 70 TRBV and 14 to 15 TRBJ segments across samples. TCRdb redid the calling of the multiplex PCR reads with MiXCR, one entry per CDR3 protein. The V and J calls come from TCRdb's annotation, not from the publication. The data show roughly 360,000 distinct CDR3 sequences, 23% seen once. V gene TRBV11-2 combines with J gene TRBJ1-5; D ambiguous. The specimen comprised peripheral blood mononuclear cells (PBMCs), sampled when the disease was refractory, from a patient treated with antithyroid drugs. The receptor comes from a woman aged 40 to 49 with Graves disease. This CDR3 reads CASSRGLGSNQPQHF. The CDR3 DNA reads as TGTGCCAGCAGCAGAGGACTAGGGAGCAATCAGCCCCAGCATTTT.